The 19 T cell receptor beta chains below were found in one sample sequenced in a study of blood T cell repertoires in COVID-19. The repertoire was sequenced with immunoSEQ multiplex PCR; TCRdb's copy has only in-frame clones and lacks some. The sample yields approximately 170,000 clones, less than 90% seen once. Sequencing was performed on peripheral blood. The receptor source for this set is a woman in her 70s with acute or convalescent COVID-19.

The rearrangement uses TRBV7-2 and TRBJ2-4; D gene unclear. Germline loops: CDR1 SGHTA, CDR2 FQGNSA. CDR3 size: 15 residues. Trimming pared 1 base from V and 3 bases from J, leaving 10 bases between. The CDR3 spells CASSLVGTDKNIQYF. CDR3 coding DNA: TGTGCCAGCAGCTTAGTCGGCACAGACAAAAACATTCAGTACTTC.

In the case of this clone: Within the sample, other DNA sequences also encode this same CDR3. The rearrangement links TRBV7-3 to TRBJ1-1; tentatively, D is TRBD1 (6 bases). The CDR3 consists of 13 residues. Between the trimmed V and J ends, which lost 3 bases and 1 base, there was a span of 6 bases. Germline V gene lookup returns CDR1 SGHTA and CDR2 FQGTGA. The CDR3 DNA reads as TGTGCCAGCAGCTTGGGACAGAACACTGAAGCTTTCTTT. Translating gives CASSLGQNTEAFF.

This sequence joins TRBV6-6 and TRBJ2-3; D gene unclear. This CDR3 is 11 amino acids long. Trimming left V 6 bases short and J 3 bases short, with 4 bases between. Germline CDR1 MNHNY, CDR2 SVGAGI (reference sequence). The CDR3: CASSQTDTQYF. The CDR3 DNA is TGTGCCAGCAGCCAAACAGATACGCAGTATTTT.

The chain employs TRBV19 and TRBJ1-5; 11 nucleotides agree with TRBD1. V lost 3 bases, J lost 0 bases, and 4 bases stayed unmatched. There are 17 residues in the CDR3. Germline CDR1 and CDR2: LNHDA and SQIVND (reference sequence). Here the CDR3 reads CASSIGQGAYSNQPQHF. The CDR3, as DNA: TGTGCCAGTAGTATCGGACAGGGGGCTTATAGCAATCAGCCCCAGCATTTT. The whole variable domain, remainder taken from reference TRBV19 and TRBJ1-5, is DGGITQSPKYLFRKEGQNVTLSCEQNLNHDAMYWYRQDPGQGLRLIYYSQIVNDFQKGDIAEGYSVSREKKESFPLTVTSAQKNPTAFYLCASSIGQGAYSNQPQHFGDGTRLSIL.

The rearrangement links TRBV10-3 to TRBJ2-5; D unresolved. There are 16 residues in the CDR3. The germline CDR1 and CDR2 sequences are ENHRY and SYGVKD. V was shortened by 0 bases and J by 2 bases, with 13 bases between the two germline ends. CDR3 sequence (DNA): TGTGCCATCAGTGAGTCGAGAGGCCTAGAACAAGAGACCCAGTACTTC. It yields the protein CAISESRGLEQETQYF.

The chain combines TRBV5-1 with TRBJ2-7; 7 bases are shared with TRBD1. The V and J ends lost 1 base and 4 bases, in that order; junction bases with no gene match: 8. This CDR3 region has 15 residues. Germline lookup yields CDR1 SGHRS and CDR2 YFSETQ. CDR3 DNA: TGCGCCAGCAGCTTGTGGACAGGCCGTTCTTACGAGCAGTACTTC. This gives the protein CASSLWTGRSYEQYF.

This rearrangement joins TRBV29-1 to TRBJ2-5, with D maybe TRBD2 (6 bases). The germline gives CDR1 SQVTM, CDR2 ANQGSEA. The CDR3 has 12 residues. V was shortened by 7 bases and J by 2 bases, with 11 bases between the two germline ends. CDR3 bases: TGCAGCGCGCTAGCGCCTCAAGAGACCCAGTACTTC. Its translation is CSALAPQETQYF.

The genes are TRBV5-1 and TRBJ2-5, with 8 bases lining up with TRBD2. The germline V gene has CDR1 SGHRS and CDR2 YFSETQ. Unmatched junction bases numbered 8, after V lost 4 bases and J lost 0 bases. The CDR3 covers 16 residues. The CDR3 sequence is CASSHGGAPYQETQYF. The CDR3 nucleotides are TGCGCCAGCAGCCACGGGGGGGCACCGTACCAAGAGACCCAGTACTTC.

The J gene is TRBJ1-1, the V gene TRBV3-1 (or the pseudogene TRBV3-2); D not certain. The CDR3 is 11 residues long. The V end was cut by 5 bases, the J end by 10 bases, with 11 bases between. Germline CDR1 and CDR2: LGHDT and YNNKEL (reference sequence). The CDR3 loop is CASSYERRAFF. Here the CDR3 DNA reads TGTGCCAGCAGCTACGAACGGAGAGCTTTCTTT.

CDR3 residues: CASSPVRMNTEAFF. Here the CDR3 DNA reads TGTGCCAGCTCACCAGTGAGAATGAACACTGAAGCTTTCTTT. This chain uses TRBV18 with TRBJ1-1; no clear D. The V and J ends lost 2 bases and 0 bases respectively, with 7 bases between them. From germline, CDR1 is KGHSH and CDR2 LQKENI. The CDR3 is made up of 14 amino acids.

This clone was counted only a few times. V usage is TRBV10-3 and J usage is TRBJ1-2; D remains ambiguous. Trimming took 2 bases from V and 4 from J, leaving 8 bases between them. This CDR3 spans 13 amino acids. Germline CDR1 is ENHRY and CDR2 is SYGVKD. In DNA, the CDR3 is TGTGCCATCAGTGAGGGGCAGAGCTATGGCTACACCTTC. The encoded protein is CAISEGQSYGYTF.

The chain carries TRBV25-1 and TRBJ1-2, with TRBD1 matching over 7 bases. CDR1 MGHDK and CDR2 SYGVNS come from the germline V gene. The CDR3 covers 14 residues. V was pared by 4 bases and J by 4 bases, with 6 bases of the junction left unmatched. CDR3 sequence reads: CASSGQDRLYGYTF. The CDR3 DNA follows: TGTGCCAGCAGTGGTCAGGACAGGCTCTATGGCTACACCTTC.

This chain uses TRBV18 with TRBJ2-7, with D maybe TRBD2 (5 bases). The V and J ends lost 2 bases and 3 bases respectively, with 8 bases between them. The CDR3 is 13 amino acids. From germline, CDR1 is KGHSH and CDR2 LQKENI. The CDR3 protein is CASSPNRDYEQYF. The CDR3, as DNA: TGTGCCAGCTCACCAAACCGGGACTACGAGCAGTACTTC.

This clone occurred a few times. The chain links TRBV7-9 to TRBJ2-7; 8 nucleotides agree with TRBD1. The CDR3 is 14 residues long. The trim removed 5 bases at V and 6 bases at J, leaving 9 bases unmatched. Germline-derived CDR1 and CDR2 are SEHNR and FQNEAQ (reference sequence). The DNA for the CDR3 is TGTGCCAGCAGCCCGGGACAGGTAATCAGCGAGCAGTACTTC. The encoded protein is CASSPGQVISEQYF.

The J gene is TRBJ2-5, the V gene TRBV6-6; TRBD2 is a possible D gene (6 bases). The CDR3 is made up of 13 amino acids. Trimming stripped 3 bases from V and 5 bases from J, with 10 bases between. CDR1 MNHNY and CDR2 SVGAGI come from the germline V gene (reference sequence). This CDR3 reads CASSYGRGETQYF. The CDR3 DNA reads as TGTGCCAGCAGTTATGGCCGGGGGGAGACCCAGTACTTC.

A few counts support this clone. The chain combines TRBV7-2 with TRBJ2-1, with 11 bases aligning to TRBD2. Germline loops: CDR1 SGHTA, CDR2 FQGNSA. The trim removed 5 bases at V and 4 bases at J, leaving 10 bases unmatched. This CDR3 comprises 17 residues. The chain's CDR3 is CASSALILAGGYNEQFF. The CDR3 DNA reads TGTGCCAGCAGCGCCCTCATCCTAGCGGGAGGATACAATGAGCAGTTCTTC.

The chain has TRBV5-1 and TRBJ1-1; TRBD1 agrees at 9 bases. The CDR3 totals 14 residues. J was trimmed by 3 bases and V by 4 bases; bases with no gene match: 4. The germline V gene encodes CDR1 SGHRS and CDR2 YFSETQ. The CDR3 protein is CASSHGQGYTEAFF. The CDR3 DNA reads as TGCGCCAGCAGCCACGGACAGGGGTACACTGAAGCTTTCTTT.

The count of this clone is one. This chain uses TRBV5-6 with TRBJ2-2, with 9 nucleotides matching TRBD1. The CDR3 is 15 residues long. Unmatched junction bases numbered 5, after V lost 4 bases and J lost 4 bases. CDR1 SGHDT and CDR2 YYEEEE come from the germline V gene. CDR3 in DNA: TGTGCCAGCAGCCGGGGACAGGGAATCACCGGGGAGCTGTTTTTT. Translating it yields CASSRGQGITGELFF. The full variable domain, completed using reference TRBV5-6 and TRBJ2-2, is DAGVTQSPTHLIKTRGQQVTLRCSPKSGHDTVSWYQQALGQGPQFIFQYYEEEERQRGNFPDRFSGHQFPNYSSELNVNALLLGDSALYLCASSRGQGITGELFFGEGSRLTVL.

CDR3 in amino acids: CASSAGLASPEQFF. CDR3 in DNA: TGTGCCAGCAGCGCGGGACTAGCGTCACCTGAGCAGTTCTTC. The chain employs TRBV11-2 and TRBJ2-1; TRBD2 matches 10 bases. Germline V lookup: CDR1 SGHAT, CDR2 FQNNGV. The CDR3 contains 14 residues. J gave up 9 bases and V 5 bases, and 7 bases lay outside the gene matches.